This TCR beta chain was captured in a study of CD8 T cell repertoires and HIV-1 epitope variants. For the study at large: Each of Twenty-five Gag and Nef epitope peptides stimulated a separate culture. Cultures ran approximately 10 days, with IL-2, IL-7 and IL-15 added on days 3 and 7. Broader study findings: The TAALDMSHF plasma variant had no responses, unlike KF9 (about five clonotypes) and HW9 (one).

This clone has more than one count but fewer than ten. The antigen is not known. The assay was immunoSEQ multiplex PCR, and TCRdb's table has in-frame clones only and misses some. The sample lists under 3,000 clones, about three fifths occurring once. Germline V CDR1 and CDR2: SGHNT, YYREEE (reference sequence). The V end lost 0 bases, the J end lost 7 bases, and 5 bases lay between the germline ends. The CDR3 runs 12 residues. The V and J genes are TRBV5-4 and TRBJ2-1; D call uncertain. The sample taken for sequencing was cultured CD8+ T cells derived from PBMCs. This clonotype was obtained from a male donor with HIV. The CDR3 is CASSLGRNEQFF. In DNA form, the CDR3 reads TGTGCCAGCAGCTTGGGCAGAAATGAGCAGTTCTTC.